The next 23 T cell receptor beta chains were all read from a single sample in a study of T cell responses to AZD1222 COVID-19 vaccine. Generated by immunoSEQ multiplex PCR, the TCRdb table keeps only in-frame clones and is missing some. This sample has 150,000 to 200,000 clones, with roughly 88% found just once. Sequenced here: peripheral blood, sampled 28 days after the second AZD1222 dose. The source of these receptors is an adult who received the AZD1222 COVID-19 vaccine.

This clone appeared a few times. CDR3 sequence: CSVPSSGGSLREQYF. CDR3 coding DNA: TGCAGCGTCCCGAGTAGCGGGGGATCCCTGCGCGAGCAGTACTTC. The genes are TRBV29-1 and TRBJ2-7, with 9 bases lining up with TRBD2. Per the germline V gene, CDR1 is SQVTM and CDR2 is ANQGSEA. The V and J ends lost 6 bases and 6 bases, in that order; junction bases with no gene match: 15. This CDR3 has 15 residues.

The CDR3 bases are TGCGCCAGCAGCCGAGAACAGGGGAAAATCAACATTCAGTACTTC. Translated: CASSREQGKINIQYF. J is TRBJ2-4 and V is TRBV4-1, with 7 bases identical to TRBD1. With 4 bases clipped from V and 7 bases from J, the junction kept 10 bases outside the gene matches. The CDR3 loop spans 15 amino acids. Germline lookup yields CDR1 MGHRA and CDR2 YSYEKL.

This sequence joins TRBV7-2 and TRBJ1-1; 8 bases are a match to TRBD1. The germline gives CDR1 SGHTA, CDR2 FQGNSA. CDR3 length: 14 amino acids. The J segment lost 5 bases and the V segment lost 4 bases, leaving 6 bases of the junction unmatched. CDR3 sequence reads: CASSSQGGRTEAFF. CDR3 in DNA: TGTGCCAGCAGCTCACAGGGGGGGAGGACTGAAGCTTTCTTT. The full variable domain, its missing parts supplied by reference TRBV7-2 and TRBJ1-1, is GAGVSQSPSNKVTEKGKDVELRCDPISGHTALYWYRQSLGQGLEFLIYFQGNSAPDKSGLPSDRFSAERTGGSVSTLTIQRTQQEDSAVYLCASSSQGGRTEAFFGQGTRLTVV.

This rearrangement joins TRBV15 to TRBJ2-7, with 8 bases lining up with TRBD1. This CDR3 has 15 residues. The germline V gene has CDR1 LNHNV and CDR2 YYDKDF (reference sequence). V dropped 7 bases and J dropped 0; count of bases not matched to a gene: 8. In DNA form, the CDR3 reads TGTGCCACCACCAAAGACAGGGGCCTCTCCTACGAGCAGTACTTC. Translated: CATTKDRGLSYEQYF. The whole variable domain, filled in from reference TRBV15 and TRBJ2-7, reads DAMVIQNPRYQVTQFGKPVTLSCSQTLNHNVMYWYQQKSSQAPKLLFHYYDKDFNNEADTPDNFQSRRPNTSFCFLDIRSPGLGDTAMYLCATTKDRGLSYEQYFGPGTRLTVT.

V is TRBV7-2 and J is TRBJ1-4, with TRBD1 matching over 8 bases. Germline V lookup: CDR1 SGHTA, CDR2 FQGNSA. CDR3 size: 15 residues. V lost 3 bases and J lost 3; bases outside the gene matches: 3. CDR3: CASSFDRGANEKLFF. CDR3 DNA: TGTGCCAGCAGCTTTGACAGGGGAGCTAATGAAAAACTGTTTTTT.

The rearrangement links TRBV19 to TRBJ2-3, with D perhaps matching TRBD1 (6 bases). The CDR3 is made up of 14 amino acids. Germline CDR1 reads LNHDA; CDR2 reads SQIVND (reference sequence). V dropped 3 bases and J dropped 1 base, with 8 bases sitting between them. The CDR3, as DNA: TGTGCCAGTAGTATGGGACACCGCACAGATACGCAGTATTTT. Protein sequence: CASSMGHRTDTQYF.

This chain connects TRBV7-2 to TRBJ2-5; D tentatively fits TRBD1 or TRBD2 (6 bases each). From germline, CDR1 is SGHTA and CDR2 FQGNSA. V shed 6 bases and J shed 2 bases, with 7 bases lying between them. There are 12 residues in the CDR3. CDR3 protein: CASRGGQETQYF. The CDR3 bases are TGTGCCAGCAGAGGGGGGCAAGAGACCCAGTACTTC.

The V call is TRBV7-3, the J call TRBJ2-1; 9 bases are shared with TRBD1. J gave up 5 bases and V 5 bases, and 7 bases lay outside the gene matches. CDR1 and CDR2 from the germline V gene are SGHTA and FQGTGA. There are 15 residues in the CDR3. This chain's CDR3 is CASSADRGAHNEQFF. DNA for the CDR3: TGTGCCAGCAGCGCCGACAGGGGGGCCCACAATGAGCAGTTCTTC.

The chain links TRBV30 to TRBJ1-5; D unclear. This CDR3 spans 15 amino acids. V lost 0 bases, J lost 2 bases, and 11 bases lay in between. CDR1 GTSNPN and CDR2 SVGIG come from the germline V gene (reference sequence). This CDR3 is CAWSVPDRRNQPQHF. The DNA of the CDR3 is TGTGCCTGGAGTGTACCGGACCGTCGCAATCAGCCCCAGCATTTT.

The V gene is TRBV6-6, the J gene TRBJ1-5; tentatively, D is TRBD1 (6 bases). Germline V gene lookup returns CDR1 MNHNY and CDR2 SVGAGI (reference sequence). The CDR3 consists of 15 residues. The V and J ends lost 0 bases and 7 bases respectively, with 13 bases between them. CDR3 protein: CASSYSQGIGQPQHF. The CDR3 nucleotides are TGTGCCAGCAGTTACTCTCAGGGGATAGGGCAGCCCCAGCATTTT.

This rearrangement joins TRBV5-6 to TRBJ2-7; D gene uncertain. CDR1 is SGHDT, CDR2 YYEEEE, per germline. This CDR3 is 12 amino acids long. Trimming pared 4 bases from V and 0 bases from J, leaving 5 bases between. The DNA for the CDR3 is TGTGCCAGCAGCCAGGACTCCTACGAGCAGTACTTC. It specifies CASSQDSYEQYF.

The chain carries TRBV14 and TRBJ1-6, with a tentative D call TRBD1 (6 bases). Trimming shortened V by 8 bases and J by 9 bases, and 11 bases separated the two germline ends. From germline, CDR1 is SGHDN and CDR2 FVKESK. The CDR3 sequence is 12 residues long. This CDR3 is CASRGGGSPLHF. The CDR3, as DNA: TGTGCCAGCCGCGGAGGGGGTTCACCCCTCCACTTT.

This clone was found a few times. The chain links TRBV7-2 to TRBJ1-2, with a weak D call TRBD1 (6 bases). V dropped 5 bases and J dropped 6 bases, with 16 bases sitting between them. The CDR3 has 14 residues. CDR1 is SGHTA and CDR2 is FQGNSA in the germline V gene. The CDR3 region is CASSTFPGADGYTF. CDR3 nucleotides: TGTGCCAGCAGCACCTTCCCGGGGGCGGATGGCTACACCTTC.

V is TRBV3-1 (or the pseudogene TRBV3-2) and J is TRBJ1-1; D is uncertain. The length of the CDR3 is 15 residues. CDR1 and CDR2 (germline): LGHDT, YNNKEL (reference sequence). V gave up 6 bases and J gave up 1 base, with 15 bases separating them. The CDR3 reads CASSPVSGRNTEAFF. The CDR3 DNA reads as TGTGCCAGCAGTCCGGTAAGCGGGCGGAACACTGAAGCTTTCTTT.

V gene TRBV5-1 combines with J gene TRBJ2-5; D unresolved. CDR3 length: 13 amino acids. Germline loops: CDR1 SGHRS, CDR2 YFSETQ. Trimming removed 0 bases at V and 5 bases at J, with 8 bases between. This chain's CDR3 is CASSLVAEETQYF. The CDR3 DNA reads TGCGCCAGCAGCTTGGTCGCAGAGGAGACCCAGTACTTC. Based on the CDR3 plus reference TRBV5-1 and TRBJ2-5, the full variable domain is KAGVTQTPRYLIKTRGQQVTLSCSPISGHRSVSWYQQTPGQGLQFLFEYFSETQRNKGNFPGRFSGRQFSNSRSEMNVSTLELGDSALYLCASSLVAEETQYFGPGTRLLVL.

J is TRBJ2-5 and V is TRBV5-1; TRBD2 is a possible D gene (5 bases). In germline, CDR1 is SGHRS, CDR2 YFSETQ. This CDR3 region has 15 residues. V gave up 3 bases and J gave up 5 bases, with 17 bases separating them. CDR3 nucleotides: TGCGCCAGCAGCTGGGGAGACGGGCTCCGGGAGACCCAGTACTTC. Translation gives CASSWGDGLRETQYF.

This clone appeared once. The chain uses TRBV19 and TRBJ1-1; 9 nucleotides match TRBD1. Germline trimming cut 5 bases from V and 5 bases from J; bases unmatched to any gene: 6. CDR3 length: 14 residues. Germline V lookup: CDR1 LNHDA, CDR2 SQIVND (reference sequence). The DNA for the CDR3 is TGTGCCAGTAGTCCCGCGACAGGGGGAACTGAAGCTTTCTTT. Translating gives CASSPATGGTEAFF.

DNA for the CDR3: TGCAGCGTGGGGACAGGGGACTATGGCTACACCTTC. Its protein is CSVGTGDYGYTF. This chain joins TRBV29-1 and TRBJ1-2; 10 bases are a match to TRBD1. The CDR3 totals 12 residues. V lost 6 bases and J lost 3; bases outside the gene matches: 1. CDR1 SQVTM and CDR2 ANQGSEA come from the germline V gene.

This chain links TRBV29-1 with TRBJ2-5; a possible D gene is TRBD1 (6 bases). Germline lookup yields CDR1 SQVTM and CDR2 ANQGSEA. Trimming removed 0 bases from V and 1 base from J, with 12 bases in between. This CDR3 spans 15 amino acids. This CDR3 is CSVEERQETQETQYF. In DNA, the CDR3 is TGCAGCGTTGAAGAAAGACAGGAAACCCAAGAGACCCAGTACTTC.

The CDR3 coding sequence is TGTGCCAGCAGTGAACGTCGGCAGCTTATGAACACTGAAGCTTTCTTT. Translation gives CASSERRQLMNTEAFF. The rearrangement uses TRBV6-1 and TRBJ1-1, with D unresolved. Trimming left V 2 bases short and J 0 bases short, with 13 bases between. CDR3 length: 16 amino acids. Per the germline V gene, CDR1 is MNHNS and CDR2 is SASEGT.

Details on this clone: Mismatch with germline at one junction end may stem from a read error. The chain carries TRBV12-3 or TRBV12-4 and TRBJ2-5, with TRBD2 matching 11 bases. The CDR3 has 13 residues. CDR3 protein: CASSVAGGETQYF. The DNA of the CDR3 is TGTGCCAGCAGTGTAGCGGGGGGGGAGACCCAGTACTTC.

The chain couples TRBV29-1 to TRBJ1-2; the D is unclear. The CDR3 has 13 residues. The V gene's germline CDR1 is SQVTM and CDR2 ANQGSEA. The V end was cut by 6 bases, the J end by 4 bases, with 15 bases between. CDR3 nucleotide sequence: TGCAGCGTCCGGACGGCGGCCCTCTATGGCTACACCTTC. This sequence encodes CSVRTAALYGYTF.

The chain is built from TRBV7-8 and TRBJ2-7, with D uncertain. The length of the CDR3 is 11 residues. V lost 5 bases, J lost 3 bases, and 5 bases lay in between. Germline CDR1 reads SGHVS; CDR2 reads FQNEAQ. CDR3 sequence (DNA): TGTGCCAGCAGCCCCCTCTACGAGCAGTACTTC. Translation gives CASSPLYEQYF. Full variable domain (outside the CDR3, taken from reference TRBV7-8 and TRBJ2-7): GAGVSQSPRYKVAKRGQDVALRCDPISGHVSLFWYQQALGQGPEFLTYFQNEAQLDKSGLPSDRFFAERPEGSVSTLKIQRTQQEDSAVYLCASSPLYEQYFGPGTRLTVT.